Below, 27 T cell receptor beta chains from the same sample are listed, as sequenced in a study of cytomegalovirus exposure and HLA in healthy donors. Sequencing used immunoSEQ multiplex PCR; TCRdb keeps in-frame clones, though not all of them. This sample carries about 98,000 clones, approximately 94% of them seen once, and the ten largest clones take approximately 0.91%. Source material: PBMCs. Every receptor here comes from a woman between 18 and 30 years old in good health and CMV-seronegative.

This clone has more than one count but fewer than ten. This chain uses TRBV29-1 with TRBJ2-7; the match to TRBD1 covers 8 bases. CDR1 SQVTM and CDR2 ANQGSEA come from the germline V gene. This CDR3 has 13 amino acids. The ends lost 0 bases at V and 9 bases at J; junction bases unmatched: 7. CDR3 sequence reads: CSVEEVAGTGQYF. In nucleotides, the CDR3 is TGCAGCGTTGAAGAAGTAGCCGGGACAGGGCAGTACTTC.

The rearrangement links TRBV7-2 to TRBJ1-2; D not resolved. CDR3 length: 16 amino acids. Trimming cost V 4 bases and J 7 bases, with 22 bases left between them. Germline values: CDR1 SGHTA, CDR2 FQGNSA. The CDR3 region is CASSYQPLNSGGGYTF. The CDR3 DNA reads as TGTGCCAGCAGCTACCAACCCCTGAATAGTGGTGGTGGCTACACCTTC.

V usage is TRBV15 and J usage is TRBJ2-1; 7 positions match TRBD1. This CDR3 is built from 16 residues. The V and J ends lost 1 base and 1 base, in that order; junction bases with no gene match: 4. Germline V gene lookup returns CDR1 LNHNV and CDR2 YYDKDF (reference sequence). The CDR3: CATSRGTGSSYNEQFF. The DNA for the CDR3 is TGTGCCACCAGCAGAGGGACAGGAAGTTCCTACAATGAGCAGTTCTTC.

This clone was counted between two and nine times. The V gene is TRBV2, the J gene TRBJ1-5; D may be TRBD1 (6 bases). The germline V gene has CDR1 SNHLY and CDR2 FYNNEI. There are 10 residues in the CDR3. Trimming took off 10 bases at V and 9 bases at J, with 10 bases between the two ends. This CDR3 is CAITGRPQHF. The CDR3 DNA sequence: TGTGCCATTACAGGGCGGCCCCAGCATTTT.

This rearrangement joins TRBV7-9 to TRBJ2-7, with 7 bases aligning to TRBD2. The CDR3 length is 15 residues. The junction had 8 bases not matched to a gene; V was cut back by 2 bases and J by 4 bases. The germline V gene encodes CDR1 SEHNR and CDR2 FQNEAQ (reference sequence). CDR3 DNA sequence: TGTGCCAGCAGCTTACGTAGCGGGCCAAATTACGAGCAGTACTTC. Protein product: CASSLRSGPNYEQYF.

V and J are TRBV7-2 and TRBJ1-2; 9 bases are shared with TRBD1. V lost 3 bases and J lost 4; bases outside the gene matches: 6. The CDR3 has 15 amino acids. Germline lookup yields CDR1 SGHTA and CDR2 FQGNSA. In DNA, the CDR3 is TGTGCCAGCAGCTTGACGACAGGGGGTGTCTATGGCTACACCTTC. Translated, it gives CASSLTTGGVYGYTF.

The V gene is TRBV6-5, the J gene TRBJ1-5, with 9 bases identical to TRBD1. This CDR3 comprises 14 residues. V dropped 2 bases and J dropped 6; count of bases not matched to a gene: 2. CDR1 and CDR2 (germline): MNHEY, SVGAGI. CDR3 sequence (DNA): TGTGCCAGCAGTTACGGGACAGGGACTCAGCCCCAGCATTTT. Amino acids: CASSYGTGTQPQHF.

The gene calls are TRBV5-4 and TRBJ2-3; D unresolved. This CDR3 is built from 14 residues. Germline-derived CDR1 and CDR2 are SGHNT and YYREEE (reference sequence). V was trimmed by 0 bases and J by 2 bases, leaving 7 bases between them. The CDR3: CASSLALATDTQYF. DNA of the CDR3: TGTGCCAGCAGCTTGGCGTTAGCCACAGATACGCAGTATTTT.

The chain recombines TRBV4-1 with TRBJ2-3; TRBD2 aligns across 11 bases. Looked up from germline, CDR1 is MGHRA and CDR2 is YSYEKL. The CDR3 spans 17 residues. Germline trimming cut 1 base from V and 5 bases from J; bases unmatched to any gene: 8. CDR3 loop: CASSQGLLAGVQDTQYF. CDR3 sequence (DNA): TGCGCCAGCAGCCAAGGCTTACTAGCGGGAGTGCAAGATACGCAGTATTTT.

This chain links TRBV2 with TRBJ1-2; D gene ambiguous. The V gene lost 2 bases and the J gene lost 5 bases, with 6 bases spanning the gap. Germline CDR1 reads SNHLY; CDR2 reads FYNNEI. This CDR3 contains 12 residues. CDR3 sequence reads: CASSENGYGYTF. The DNA for the CDR3 is TGTGCCAGCAGTGAAAACGGTTATGGCTACACCTTC.

The chain carries TRBV5-1 and TRBJ2-7, with 8 bases fitting TRBD2. Germline lookup yields CDR1 SGHRS and CDR2 YFSETQ. The CDR3 length is 15 residues. Trimming cost V 0 bases and J 4 bases; bases outside gene matches: 6. The CDR3, as DNA: TGCGCCAGCAGCTTGGCCGGGGTAGCGGGGTACGAGCAGTACTTC. As protein: CASSLAGVAGYEQYF. Variable domain in full (rest from reference TRBV5-1 and TRBJ2-7): KAGVTQTPRYLIKTRGQQVTLSCSPISGHRSVSWYQQTPGQGLQFLFEYFSETQRNKGNFPGRFSGRQFSNSRSEMNVSTLELGDSALYLCASSLAGVAGYEQYFGPGTRLTVT.

The chain links TRBV7-8 to TRBJ2-7; D perhaps matches TRBD1 (6 bases). CDR3 length: 14 residues. Trimming pared 5 bases from V and 0 bases from J, leaving 11 bases between. Germline V gene sequence: CDR1 SGHVS, CDR2 FQNEAQ. The CDR3 sequence: CASSPRDNSYEQYF. CDR3 DNA: TGTGCCAGCAGCCCAAGGGACAACTCCTACGAGCAGTACTTC.

As DNA, the CDR3 is TGTGCCAGCAGTGAAGCGGGAGGTGGCGGCTACACCTTC. It translates to CASSEAGGGGYTF. The chain combines TRBV6-1 with TRBJ1-2; D gene ambiguous. CDR3 length: 13 residues. Trimming cost V 0 bases and J 8 bases, with 10 bases left between them. Germline V gene lookup returns CDR1 MNHNS and CDR2 SASEGT.

The V and J genes are TRBV5-1 and TRBJ2-1, with 10 nucleotides matching TRBD2. The ends lost 2 bases at V and 5 bases at J; junction bases unmatched: 1. Germline V gene sequence: CDR1 SGHRS, CDR2 YFSETQ. The CDR3 length is 14 residues. The CDR3 bases are TGCGCCAGCAGCTTCGGACTAGCGGACAATGAGCAGTTCTTC. Its translation: CASSFGLADNEQFF.

The chain is built from TRBV27 and TRBJ2-7; 10 bases map to TRBD2. Germline V gene sequence: CDR1 MNHEY, CDR2 SMNVEV (reference sequence). CDR3 length: 14 amino acids. V trimming: 8 bases; J trimming: 2 bases; junction bases outside the gene matches: 6. CDR3 region: CASWKREGPYEQYF. CDR3 DNA sequence: TGTGCCAGCTGGAAGCGGGAGGGCCCCTACGAGCAGTACTTC.

This rearrangement joins TRBV19 to TRBJ2-7; D is uncertain. V lost 7 bases and J lost 0, with 19 bases in between. CDR1 LNHDA and CDR2 SQIVND come from the germline V gene (reference sequence). The CDR3 length is 16 residues. As DNA, the CDR3 is TGTGCCAGTACGAAGGCTGTGGGCGCGAGCTCCTACGAGCAGTACTTC. It codes for CASTKAVGASSYEQYF.

The chain carries TRBV11-2 and TRBJ2-7; D may correspond to TRBD1 or TRBD2 (5 bases each). Germline V lookup: CDR1 SGHAT, CDR2 FQNNGV. The CDR3 is 14 residues long. V gave up 9 bases and J gave up 5 bases, with 20 bases separating them. The chain's CDR3 is CASSRVGSRDEQYF. CDR3 sequence (DNA): TGTGCCAGTAGCAGGGTCGGGTCGCGGGACGAGCAGTACTTC.

This clone was found once. The chain is built from TRBV5-6 and TRBJ2-2, with TRBD1 as a possible D gene (5 bases). The CDR3 spans 14 residues. With 2 bases removed from V and 1 base from J, the gap between germline ends came to 6 bases. The V gene's germline CDR1 is SGHDT and CDR2 YYEEEE. The CDR3 here is CASSFTGNTGELFF. The CDR3 nucleotides are TGTGCCAGCAGCTTTACAGGGAACACCGGGGAGCTGTTTTTT.

The J gene is TRBJ2-2, the V gene TRBV6-1; possibly TRBD1 for D (5 bases). V lost 7 bases and J lost 5, with 11 bases in between. The CDR3 spans 13 residues. CDR1 is MNHNS, CDR2 SASEGT, per germline. This CDR3 reads CASMGQRTGELFF. The CDR3 DNA follows: TGTGCCAGCATGGGGCAGAGGACCGGGGAGCTGTTTTTT.

The rearrangement links TRBV12-2 to TRBJ1-5; TRBD1, as called in the table, went unchecked against the DNA. TRBV12-2 is marked as a pseudogene. This CDR3 region has 19 residues. Here the CDR3 reads CASRLAPGQLTYSNQPQHF. CDR3 bases: TGTGCAAGTCGCTTAGCCCCGGGACAGCTCACCTATAGCAATCAGCCCCAGCATTTT.

The CDR3 loop is CASSVQGAGDYGYTF. The CDR3 DNA is TGTGCCAGCAGCGTACAGGGTGCGGGCGACTATGGCTACACCTTC. The chain links TRBV5-4 to TRBJ1-2, with a weak D call TRBD1 (6 bases). The CDR3 runs to 15 residues. V was clipped by 4 bases and J by 3 bases, with 16 bases between them. Germline CDR1 is SGHNT and CDR2 is YYREEE (reference sequence).

The chain couples TRBV6-4 to TRBJ2-1, with 9 bases fitting TRBD2. Per germline, CDR1 MRHNA and CDR2 SNTAGT. This CDR3 contains 15 residues. J lost 4 bases, V lost 2 bases, and 3 bases had no gene match. The CDR3 region has the DNA TGTGCCAGCAGTGACAGCGGGGGGAAATACAATGAGCAGTTCTTC. It encodes CASSDSGGKYNEQFF.

This sequence joins TRBV23-1 and TRBJ2-7, with 7 bases aligning to TRBD1. TRBV23-1 is filed as an ORF, its function uncertain. The CDR3 loop spans 18 amino acids. The CDR3 sequence is CAESLFNNRGRVPYEQYF. The CDR3 DNA is TGCGCGGAGTCCCTTTTCAATAACAGGGGAAGAGTTCCCTACGAGCAGTACTTC.

The count of this clone is one. The chain joins TRBV30 to TRBJ2-2; 13 bases align to TRBD2. The junction had 9 bases not matched to a gene; V was cut back by 7 bases and J by 7 bases. The CDR3 spans 15 residues. From germline, CDR1 is GTSNPN and CDR2 SVGIG (reference sequence). The CDR3 loop reads CAFTSGGAFSGELFF. The CDR3 DNA reads TGTGCCTTCACTAGCGGGGGGGCTTTTAGCGGGGAGCTGTTTTTT.

The chain recombines TRBV11-2 with TRBJ1-2, with TRBD1 matching over 11 bases. The V segment lost 4 bases and the J segment 7 bases; nucleotides outside the gene matches: 5. This CDR3 spans 14 amino acids. Germline-derived CDR1 and CDR2 are SGHAT and FQNNGV. The DNA for the CDR3 is TGTGCCAGCAGCTCACCGGGACAGGGGGGTGGCTACACCTTC. Its translation is CASSSPGQGGGYTF.

The J gene is TRBJ1-3, the V gene TRBV30; D is perhaps TRBD1 (6 bases). The CDR3 totals 13 residues. V shed 4 bases and J shed 4 bases, with 11 bases lying between them. Germline values: CDR1 GTSNPN, CDR2 SVGIG (reference sequence). The CDR3 is CAWNRVAGNTIYF. The CDR3 coding sequence is TGTGCCTGGAACAGGGTGGCAGGAAACACCATATATTTT. The entire variable domain, with the rest obtained from reference TRBV30 and TRBJ1-3, is as follows: SQTIHQWPATLVQPVGSPLSLECTVEGTSNPNLYWYRQAAGRGLQLLFYSVGIGQISSEVPQNLSASRPQDRQFILSSKKLLLSDSGFYLCAWNRVAGNTIYFGEGSWLTVV.

The genes are TRBV15 and TRBJ2-1; TRBD2 agrees at 7 bases. The CDR3 totals 18 residues. V was clipped by 5 bases and J by 0 bases; unmatched bases: 13. Germline-derived CDR1 and CDR2 are LNHNV and YYDKDF (reference sequence). CDR3 nucleotide sequence: TGTGCCACCAGCCCAGCGGGAAGCGGGCGGAGCTCCTACAATGAGCAGTTCTTC. Translation: CATSPAGSGRSSYNEQFF. Supplemented by reference TRBV15 and TRBJ2-1, the full variable domain reads DAMVIQNPRYQVTQFGKPVTLSCSQTLNHNVMYWYQQKSSQAPKLLFHYYDKDFNNEADTPDNFQSRRPNTSFCFLDIRSPGLGDTAMYLCATSPAGSGRSSYNEQFFGPGTRLTVL.